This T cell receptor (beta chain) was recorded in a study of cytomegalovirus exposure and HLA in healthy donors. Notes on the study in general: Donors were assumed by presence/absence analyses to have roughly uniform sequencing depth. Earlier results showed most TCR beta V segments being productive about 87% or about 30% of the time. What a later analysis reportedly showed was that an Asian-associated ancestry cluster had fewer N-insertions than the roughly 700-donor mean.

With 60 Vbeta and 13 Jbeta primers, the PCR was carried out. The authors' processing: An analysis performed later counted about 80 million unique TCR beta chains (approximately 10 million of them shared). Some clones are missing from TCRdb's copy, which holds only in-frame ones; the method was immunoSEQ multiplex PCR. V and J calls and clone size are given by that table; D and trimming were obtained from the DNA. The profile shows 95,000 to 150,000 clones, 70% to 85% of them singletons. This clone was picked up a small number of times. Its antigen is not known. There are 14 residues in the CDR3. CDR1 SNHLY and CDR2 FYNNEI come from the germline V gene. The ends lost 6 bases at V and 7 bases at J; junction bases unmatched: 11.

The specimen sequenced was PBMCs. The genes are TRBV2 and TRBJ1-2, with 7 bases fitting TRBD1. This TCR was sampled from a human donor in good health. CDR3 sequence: CASRAPGGGGGYTF. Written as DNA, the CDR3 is TGTGCCAGCAGGGCCCCAGGGGGTGGTGGTGGCTACACCTTC.